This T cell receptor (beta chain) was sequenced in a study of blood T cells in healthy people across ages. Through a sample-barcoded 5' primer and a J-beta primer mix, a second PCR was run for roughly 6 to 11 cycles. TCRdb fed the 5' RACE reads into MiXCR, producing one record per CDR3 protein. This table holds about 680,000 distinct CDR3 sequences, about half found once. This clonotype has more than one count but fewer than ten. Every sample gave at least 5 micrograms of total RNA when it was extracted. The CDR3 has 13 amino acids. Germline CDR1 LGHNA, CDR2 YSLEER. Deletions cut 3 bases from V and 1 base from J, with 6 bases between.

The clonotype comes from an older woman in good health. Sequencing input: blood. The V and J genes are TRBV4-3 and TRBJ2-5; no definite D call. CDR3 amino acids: CASSHLFQETQYF. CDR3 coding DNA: TGCGCCAGCAGCCATCTATTCCAAGAGACCCAGTACTTC.